This entry is about one T cell receptor beta chain. The data were taken from a study of blood T cell repertoires in COVID-19. Study-wide context: Samples of COVID-19 (acute and convalescent) were obtained from the United States, Italy and Spain. Sources were T cells, B-cell-depleted T cells, or PBMCs; the material itself was cDNA or gDNA.

The germline V gene has CDR1 PRHDT and CDR2 FYEKMQ (reference sequence). The CDR3 length is 14 residues. Losses at the gene ends were 4 bases for V and 5 bases for J; bases not matched to a gene: 7. Authors' analysis steps: Counts of nucleated cells, estimated from reference gene primer amplification, were obtained. The data were produced by immunoSEQ multiplex PCR, yet TCRdb's version contains in-frame clones alone and is incomplete. From that table come the V and J calls and clone size; the DNA was used to work out D and trimming. The sample records about 40,000 clones, 65% to 90% being singletons.

The V call is TRBV13, the J call TRBJ2-5, with 7 bases lining up with TRBD1. Source material: peripheral blood. The clonotype originates from a man in his forties or fifties with active COVID-19. For the CDR3, the DNA is TGTGCCAGCAGCTCGGCCCAGGGGGAGGAGACCCAGTACTTC. Protein: CASSSAQGEETQYF.